These T cell receptor beta chains were read from a single sample in a study of shared clonotypes between healthy human individuals. Libraries were prepared by immunoSEQ multiplex PCR; TCRdb keeps only in-frame clonotypes and omits some of them. The table lists hundreds of thousands of clones, just over 95% of them singletons, with about 0.25% in the top ten. The sample comprised naive CD8+ T cells sorted from blood. All receptors derive from a man between 25 and 39 years old in good health. The CDR3 runs from the conserved cysteine through the conserved F or W. The D gene is left open where the match is weak. Clone size, where shown, is once, few, many, or a class for clones that have expanded.

V	size	J	D	DNA	CDR3
TRBV4-3	NA	TRBJ2-7	NA	TGCGCCAGCAGCCTTAGAATAGCCTACGAGCAGTACTTC	CASSLRIAYEQYF
TRBV4-3	NA	TRBJ1-1	NA	TGCGCCAGCAGCCAAGGGGTCGGGGGTACCACTGAAGCTTTCTTT	CASSQGVGGTTEAFF
TRBV2	NA	TRBJ2-5	TRBD1	TGTGCCAGCAGCGGGCCGGACAGGGGGTCCCAAGAGACCCAGTACTTC	CASSGPDRGSQETQYF
TRBV27	NA	TRBJ1-1	NA	TGTGCCAGCAGTCCCACACGAGGGGTGCGCACTGAAGCTTTCTTT	CASSPTRGVRTEAFF
TRBV14	NA	TRBJ1-1	TRBD1	TGTGCCAGCAGCCAAGATATGGACAGGGGTGGGAACACTGAAGCTTTCTTT	CASSQDMDRGGNTEAFF
TRBV7-9	once	TRBJ2-1	TRBD2	TGTGCCAGCAGCTTAGCGCGCTTGGGACTAGCGGGACGGGATGAGCAGTTCTTC	CASSLARLGLAGRDEQFF
TRBV29-1	NA	TRBJ2-5	NA	TGCAGCGTTGAACCGGGCCCCCTCGAGGAGACCCAGTACTTC	CSVEPGPLEETQYF
TRBV7-2	NA	TRBJ2-1	NA	TGTGCCAGCAGCTTATGGCACAGGGAAGGCAATGAGCAGTTCTTC	CASSLWHREGNEQFF
TRBV11-3	NA	TRBJ2-7	NA	TGTGCCAGCAGCGAGTACTCCGGGAGCTCCTACGAGCAGTACTTC	CASSEYSGSSYEQYF
TRBV10-3	once	TRBJ2-5	NA	TGTGCCATCAGTGAGTCCCAGTACTTC	CAISESQYF
TRBV7-2	NA	TRBJ2-3	NA	TGTGCCAGCAGCTTCCCCATAGACAGAACCACAGATACGCAGTATTTT	CASSFPIDRTTDTQYF
TRBV6-6	NA	TRBJ2-7	NA	TGTGCCAGCAGTTACGGGGATTTCTACGAGCAGTACTTC	CASSYGDFYEQYF
TRBV27	NA	TRBJ1-2	TRBD1	TGTGCCAGCAGTTTTAGGACAGGGGGACTCTATGGCTACACCTTC	CASSFRTGGLYGYTF
TRBV27	NA	TRBJ2-7	TRBD2	TGTGCCAGCAGTTTATTTGGGGGACTAGCCTACGAGCAGTACTTC	CASSLFGGLAYEQYF
TRBV2	once	TRBJ2-7	NA	TGTGCCAGTAGGGGGACCACCTACGAGCAGTACTTC	CASRGTTYEQYF
TRBV11-2	NA	TRBJ1-1	NA	TGTGCCAGCAGTCCGACCAGGGGCGTATCGAACACTGAAGCTTTCTTT	CASSPTRGVSNTEAFF
TRBV7-9	NA	TRBJ1-2	NA	TGTGCCAGCAGCTCCTCTCTGCTTATCTATGGCTACACCTTC	CASSSSLLIYGYTF
TRBV9	NA	TRBJ2-7	NA	TGTGCCAGCAGCGTAGACAGCACCTCCTACGAGCAGTACTTC	CASSVDSTSYEQYF
TRBV27	NA	TRBJ2-1	NA	TGTGCCAGCAGTCCCACACGACAGAGCTCCTACAATGAGCAGTTCTTC	CASSPTRQSSYNEQFF
TRBV27	NA	TRBJ2-1	TRBD2	TGTGCCAGCAGTTTATCGGCGGGGGATAATGCCTACAATGAGCAGTTCTTC	CASSLSAGDNAYNEQFF
TRBV27	NA	TRBJ2-7	NA	TGTGCCAGCAGTTTCGACGGGATATACGAGCAGTACTTC	CASSFDGIYEQYF
TRBV19	NA	TRBJ2-1	NA	TGTGCCAGTAGTATAACCCTTAGCGGCAATGAGCAGTTCTTC	CASSITLSGNEQFF